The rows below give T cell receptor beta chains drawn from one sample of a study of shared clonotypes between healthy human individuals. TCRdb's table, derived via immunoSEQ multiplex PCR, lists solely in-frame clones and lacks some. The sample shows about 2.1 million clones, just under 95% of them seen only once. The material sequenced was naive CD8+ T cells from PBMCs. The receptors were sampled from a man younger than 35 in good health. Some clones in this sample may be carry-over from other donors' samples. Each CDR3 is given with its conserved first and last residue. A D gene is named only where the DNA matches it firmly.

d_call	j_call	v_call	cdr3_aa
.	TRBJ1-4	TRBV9	CASSRSGGGVEKLFF
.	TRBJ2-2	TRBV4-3	CASSQLAATGELFF
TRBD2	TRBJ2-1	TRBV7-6	CASSLGAGVNNEQFF
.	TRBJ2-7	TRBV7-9	CASSDTGPSYEQYF
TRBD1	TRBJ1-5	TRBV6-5	CASSYFQGDNQPQHF
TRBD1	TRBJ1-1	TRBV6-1	CASSEDRTGRTEAFF
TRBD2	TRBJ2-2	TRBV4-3	CASSQDSLAGGELFF
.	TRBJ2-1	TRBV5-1	CASSLSALGDEQFF
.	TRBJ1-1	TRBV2	CASGGRGTEAFF
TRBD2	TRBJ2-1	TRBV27	CASTPRGLAGDNEQFF
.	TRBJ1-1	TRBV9	CASSVAGTGYVTEAFF
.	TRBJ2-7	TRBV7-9	CASSPAMRDYEQYF
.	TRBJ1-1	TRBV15	CATSRAQGYTEAFF
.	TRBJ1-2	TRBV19	CASSIGRGIQEFNYGYTF
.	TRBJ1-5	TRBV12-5	CASGNFDRSGRMTPQHF
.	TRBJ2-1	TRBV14	CASSQGGEEFF
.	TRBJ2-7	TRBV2	CASSLLADSYEQYF
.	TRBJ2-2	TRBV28	CASSFGFVGPNTGELFF
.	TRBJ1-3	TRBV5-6	CASSWRWRDSGNTIYF
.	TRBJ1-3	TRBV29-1	CSVVSGSGPELGNTIYF
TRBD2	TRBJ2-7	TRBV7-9	CASSYREGSHEQYF
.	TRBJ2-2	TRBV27	CASSPFGDTGELFF
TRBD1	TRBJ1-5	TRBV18	CASSQGAGNQPQHF
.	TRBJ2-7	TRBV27	CASSSRGTLVYEQYF
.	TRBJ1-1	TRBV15	CATSSRETGNTEAFF
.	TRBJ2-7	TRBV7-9	CASSVQQGMSSYEQYF
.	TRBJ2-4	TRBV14	CASSQLHPGVAKNIQYF
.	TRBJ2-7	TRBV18	CASSPKSAVRQYF
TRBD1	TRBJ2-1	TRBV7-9	CASSVGQSFYNEQFF
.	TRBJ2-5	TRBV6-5	CASSPGSIQETQYF
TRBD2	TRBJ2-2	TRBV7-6	CASSLYSGRNTGELFF
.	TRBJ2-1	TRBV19	CASSIAPGGVEQFF
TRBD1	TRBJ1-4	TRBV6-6	CASSSGTGPNEKLFF
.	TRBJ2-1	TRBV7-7	CASSLGVGNNEQFF
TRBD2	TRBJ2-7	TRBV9	CASSEGGGQGYEQYF
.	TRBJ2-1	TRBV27	CASSQRRNPYNEQFF
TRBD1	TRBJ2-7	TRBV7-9	CASSGERDREDF
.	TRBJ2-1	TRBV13	CATPAGDTGQFF
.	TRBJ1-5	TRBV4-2	CASSQEQTGNQPQHF
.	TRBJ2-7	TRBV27	CASSFRGTSFYEQYF
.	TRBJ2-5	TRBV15	CATSRGAETQYF
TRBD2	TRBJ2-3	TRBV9	CASSVLSGTSGTDTQYF